The 11 T cell receptor beta chains below were found in one sample sequenced in a study of T cell repertoires in cytomegalovirus infection. These receptors' antigens are unknown. Via MiXCR, TCRdb re-called the reads, giving one row per CDR3 protein. Counted here are about 920,000 distinct CDR3 sequences, about a third occurring once; the ten biggest clones make up around 15%. This sample comprised cultured CD8+ T cells from PBMCs, obtained from culture after CMV antigen stimulation. The receptors were gathered from a human donor in good health (CMV status not recorded). Some clones in this sample may be carry-over from other donors' samples.

The chain recombines TRBV12-3 or TRBV12-4 with TRBJ1-3; maybe TRBD1 (6 bases). The CDR3 totals 14 residues. V was pared by 10 bases and J by 2 bases, with 15 bases between. In DNA, the CDR3 is TGTGCCACAAACGGACAGCAACCTGGAAACACCATATATTTT. Its translation is CATNGQQPGNTIYF.

The sample holds a few counts of this clonotype. The genes are TRBV4-3 and TRBJ1-1, with no clear D. CDR3 length: 15 amino acids. Germline V lookup: CDR1 LGHNA, CDR2 YSLEER. V lost 0 bases and J lost 4, with 12 bases in between. The CDR3 sequence is CASSQDTASLTEAFF. CDR3 coding DNA: TGCGCCAGCAGCCAAGATACCGCCAGTCTCACTGAAGCTTTCTTT.

CDR3 residues: CASSSGQGVTFF. CDR3 nucleotide sequence: TGTGCCAGCAGCTCGGGACAGGGGGTAACTTTCTTT. The rearrangement joins TRBV12-3 or TRBV12-4 to TRBJ1-1; the match to TRBD1 covers 11 bases. The CDR3 loop spans 12 amino acids. Trimming took 6 bases from V and 12 from J; bases not matched to a gene: 6.

This clonotype was seen a single time. The rearrangement uses TRBV27 and TRBJ2-7; 9 nucleotides align to TRBD2. From germline, CDR1 is MNHEY and CDR2 SMNVEV (reference sequence). After removal of 6 bases from V and 6 bases from J, the junction contained 12 bases not matched to a gene. CDR3 length: 15 amino acids. CDR3 sequence: CASSSIGGLASEQYF. The CDR3, as DNA: TGTGCCAGCAGCTCTATAGGGGGACTAGCTTCCGAGCAGTACTTC.

In this sample, this clonotype turned up many times. The genes are TRBV7-6 and TRBJ2-1; D gene uncertain. Trimming took off 5 bases at V and 7 bases at J, with 18 bases between the two ends. Germline V gene sequence: CDR1 SGHVS, CDR2 FNYEAQ. This CDR3 is built from 15 residues. The DNA for the CDR3 is TGTGCCAGCAGCCCCTCTCCCCCCCCTGGGAATGAGCAGTTCTTC. Translating gives CASSPSPPPGNEQFF.

This clonotype was counted a single time. The chain couples TRBV7-6 to TRBJ1-1, with 7 positions matching TRBD1. CDR3 length equals 15 residues. Germline loops: CDR1 SGHVS, CDR2 FNYEAQ. Losses at the gene ends were 10 bases for V and 5 bases for J; bases not matched to a gene: 16. Here the CDR3 reads CANTGTVGFLTEAFF. The CDR3 DNA reads as TGTGCCAACACAGGGACAGTGGGGTTCTTGACTGAAGCTTTCTTT.

This clonotype was detected only a few times. This chain connects TRBV7-6 to TRBJ2-1; 7 positions agree with TRBD1. The trim removed 1 base at V and 5 bases at J, leaving 11 bases unmatched. The germline V gene has CDR1 SGHVS and CDR2 FNYEAQ. The CDR3 runs 17 residues. In DNA, the CDR3 is TGTGCCAGCAGCTTAGATCCGGGACAGAATTCGAACAATGAGCAGTTCTTC. It specifies CASSLDPGQNSNNEQFF.

This clonotype was detected only a few times. V is TRBV27 and J is TRBJ1-5; 8 positions match TRBD1. CDR1 is MNHEY and CDR2 is SMNVEV in the germline V gene (reference sequence). This CDR3 has 14 amino acids. Trimming took 2 bases from V and 5 from J; bases not matched to a gene: 2. The DNA for the CDR3 is TGTGCCAGCAGTTTAACCAGGGGGCATCAGCCCCAGCATTTT. Protein sequence: CASSLTRGHQPQHF.

This clonotype was counted between two and nine times. The chain links TRBV7-3 to TRBJ2-4; D is uncertain. Germline loops: CDR1 SGHTA, CDR2 FQGTGA. The CDR3 is 15 residues long. Between the trimmed V and J ends, which lost 5 bases and 0 bases, there was a span of 11 bases. This CDR3 is CASSPEYLAKNIQYF. The CDR3 bases are TGTGCCAGCAGCCCGGAGTACCTAGCCAAAAACATTCAGTACTTC.

This chain joins TRBV2 and TRBJ2-7; no clear D. Trimming took off 8 bases at V and 1 base at J, with 12 bases between the two ends. The germline CDR1 and CDR2 sequences are SNHLY and FYNNEI. The CDR3 length is 13 residues. CDR3 loop: CASALVGSYEQYF. CDR3 coding DNA: TGTGCCAGCGCTTTGGTAGGATCCTACGAGCAGTACTTC. Together with reference TRBV2 and TRBJ2-7, the CDR3 gives the full variable domain: EPEVTQTPSHQVTQMGQEVILRCVPISNHLYFYWYRQILGQKVEFLVSFYNNEISEKSEIFDDQFSVERPDGSNFTLKIRSTKLEDSAMYFCASALVGSYEQYFGPGTRLTVT.

This clonotype was seen a handful of times. The chain couples TRBV20-1 to TRBJ1-1; no definite D call. Germline V gene sequence: CDR1 DFQATT, CDR2 SNEGSKA (reference sequence). Trimming removed 4 bases at V and 3 bases at J, with 9 bases between. The CDR3 contains 12 residues. The CDR3 sequence: CSATDRYTEAFF. CDR3 bases: TGCAGTGCTACGGACCGTTACACTGAAGCTTTCTTT.